This T cell receptor beta chain derives from a study of blood T cells in healthy people across ages. Study in general: About one barcoded beta molecule per two T cells was the capture yield of template switching. The study, taken as a whole, reports: The unsorted PBMCs prevented any conclusive comparison of naive versus antigen-experienced cells. Estimated diversity that came from one million T cells was considered an underestimate. CMV status of donors was not determined, possibly confounding expanded clonotype changes.

The CDR3 covers 17 residues. Germline assignment: CDR1 MNHEY and CDR2 SMNVEV (reference sequence). Deletions cut 3 bases from V and 2 bases from J, with 20 bases between. Note on this clonotype: Its specificity is not known.

It was with a sample-barcoded 5' primer and a J-beta primer mix that a second PCR of about 6 to 12 cycles was run. TCRdb redid the calling of the 5' RACE reads with MiXCR, one entry per CDR3 protein. Seen here are approximately 320,000 distinct CDR3 sequences, less than 30% observed once, and the top ten hold over 25%. This chain joins TRBV27 and TRBJ2-7, with D possibly matching TRBD2 (5 bases). The receptor was isolated from a woman aged 70-85 years in good health. Source material: blood. The DNA for the CDR3 is TGTGCCAGCAGTTTTCGTTTTATGGCTAGCAGAACCTACGAGCAGTACTTC. It specifies CASSFRFMASRTYEQYF.